The rows below give T cell receptor beta chains drawn from one sample of a study of OX40 agonist ivuxolimab in advanced cancers. Profiling relied on immunoSEQ multiplex PCR, and the TCRdb table lists in-frame clones only, not all of them. The table has some 83,000 clones, approximately 86% seen once. Material: CD4+ or CD8+ T cells sorted from blood, obtained in a trial of the OX40 agonist ivuxolimab. The receptor set was obtained from an adult with an advanced solid tumor such as melanoma, head and neck, liver or kidney cancer. The CDR3 runs from the conserved cysteine through the conserved F or W. D genes are given only for firm matches. A clone size is listed for some rows: how often the clone was seen (once, few, many), or a class if it is expanded.

D,J,size,V,DNA,CDR3
TRBD2,TRBJ2-1,once,TRBV4-1,TGCGCCAGCAGCCAAGATCGGGGGGAGGAATTTAATGAGCAGTTCTTC,CASSQDRGEEFNEQFF
NA,TRBJ1-2,NA,TRBV28,TGTGCCAGCAGTTTATGGAGCCCTACAGGGACCTATGGCTACACCTTC,CASSLWSPTGTYGYTF
NA,TRBJ1-6,NA,TRBV4-3,TGCGCCAGCAGCCAAGACAGGGGAAGGGGCCTTAATTCACCCCTCCACTTT,CASSQDRGRGLNSPLHF
NA,TRBJ2-7,few,TRBV7-3,TGTGCCAGCAGCTCCTCGGCGGGACACGAGCAGTACTTC,CASSSSAGHEQYF
NA,TRBJ2-1,NA,TRBV25-1,TGTGCCAGCAGCCTATCAGGGACTTCGAGAGAGCAGTTCTTC,CASSLSGTSREQFF
NA,TRBJ2-5,NA,TRBV7-9,TGTGCCAGCAGCTTAGTTAGTCATGCCCAGGACCGGCAAGAGACCCAGTACTTC,CASSLVSHAQDRQETQYF
NA,TRBJ2-5,NA,TRBV1,TGCACCAGCAGCCAAGGGGCAGTCTGGGGGCTTGAGACCCAGTACTTC,CTSSQGAVWGLETQYF
NA,TRBJ2-5,NA,TRBV27,TGTGCCACTTCGTGGCGGGATCCCCGGGAGACCCAGTACTTC,CATSWRDPRETQYF
TRBD1,TRBJ2-6,NA,TRBV19,TGTGCCAGTAGCAATGGGGGGGGACAGGGTCTTCTAAGTTCTGGGGCCAACGTCCTGACTTTC,CASSNGGGQGLLSSGANVLTF
NA,TRBJ1-4,NA,TRBV7-9,TGTGCCAGCAGCCCCGGGGATGAAAAACTGTTTTTT,CASSPGDEKLFF
TRBD1,TRBJ1-1,NA,TRBV5-1,TGCGCCAGCAGCCAAGGCCCTACAGGGGGCCCGATGAACACTGAAGCTTTCTTT,CASSQGPTGGPMNTEAFF
NA,TRBJ1-3,NA,TRBV4-1,TGCGCCAGCAGCCAAGATCTTCAGGGAACAGGGACTCCTGGAAACACCATATATTTT,CASSQDLQGTGTPGNTIYF
NA,TRBJ2-6,NA,TRBV19,TGTGCCAGTAGTATTTTTGGCGGAAGGGCCAACGTCCTGACTTTC,CASSIFGGRANVLTF
NA,TRBJ2-3,NA,TRBV9,TGTGCCAGCAGCGTAGCGGATACGCAGTATTTT,CASSVADTQYF
TRBD2,TRBJ2-1,NA,TRBV2,TGTGCCAGCAGTGCCCTAGCGGGGGGACTCAGTGAGCAGTTCTTC,CASSALAGGLSEQFF
NA,TRBJ2-5,once,TRBV10-3,TGTGCCACCAGAGACAGGTACCAAGAGACCCAGTACTTC,CATRDRYQETQYF
NA,TRBJ1-1,NA,TRBV5-1,TGCGCCAGCAGCTCTGGTTCATCGGTCGCTGAAGCTTTCTTT,CASSSGSSVAEAFF
NA,TRBJ1-2,NA,TRBV6-5,TGTGCCAGCAGTTACGCAACAACGTCAGTAAACTATGGCTACACCTTC,CASSYATTSVNYGYTF
TRBD2,TRBJ2-5,NA,TRBV10-2,TGCGCCAGCAGTGAGTCCGGACTAGCGGGAGGAATAGAGGAGACCCAGTACTTC,CASSESGLAGGIEETQYF
NA,TRBJ1-6,NA,TRBV25-1,TGTGCCAGCATCGAGGGGGAAGGGGAAAATTCACCCCTCCACTTT,CASIEGEGENSPLHF